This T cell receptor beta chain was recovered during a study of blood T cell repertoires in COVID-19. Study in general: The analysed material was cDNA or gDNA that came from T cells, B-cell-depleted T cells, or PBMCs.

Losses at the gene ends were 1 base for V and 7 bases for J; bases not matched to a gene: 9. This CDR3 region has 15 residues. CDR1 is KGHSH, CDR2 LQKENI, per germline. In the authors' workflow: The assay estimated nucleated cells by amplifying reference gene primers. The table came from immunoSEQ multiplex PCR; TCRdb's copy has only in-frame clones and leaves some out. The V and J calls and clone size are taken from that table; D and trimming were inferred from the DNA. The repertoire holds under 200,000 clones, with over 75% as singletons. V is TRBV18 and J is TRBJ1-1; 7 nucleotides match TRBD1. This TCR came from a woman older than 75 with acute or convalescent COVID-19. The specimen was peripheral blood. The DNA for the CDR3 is TGTGCCAGCTCACCACGCGGACAGGTAGTATTTGAAGCTTTCTTT. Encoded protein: CASSPRGQVVFEAFF.